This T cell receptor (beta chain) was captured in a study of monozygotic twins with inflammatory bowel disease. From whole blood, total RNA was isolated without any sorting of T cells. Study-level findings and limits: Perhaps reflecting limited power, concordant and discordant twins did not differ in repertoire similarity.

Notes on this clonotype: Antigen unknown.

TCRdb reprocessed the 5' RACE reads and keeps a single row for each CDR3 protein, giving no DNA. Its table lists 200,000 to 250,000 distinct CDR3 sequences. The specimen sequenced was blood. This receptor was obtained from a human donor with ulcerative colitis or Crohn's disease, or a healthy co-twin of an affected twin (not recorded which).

This CDR3 reads CDQGSLRVCHFLNTEAFF. V is TRBV11-1 and J is TRBJ1-1; there is no DNA to check the TCRdb D call of TRBD1. Germline V gene data show CDR1 as SGHAT and CDR2 as FQDESV (reference sequence). The CDR3 is 18 residues long.